This TCR beta chain comes out of a study of cytomegalovirus exposure and HLA in healthy donors (dated by TCRdb to about 2017). With regard to the full study: An earlier analysis of approximately 640 of the donors reported approximately 290 Gb of sequence data and roughly 110 million unique TCR beta sequences from about 179 million T cells. Donor age, sex, ethnicity and CMV serostatus were compiled together with the repertoire data. A later analysis re-examined previously published TCR beta repertoires from 610 or so donors and added high-resolution HLA genotyping to investigate patterns of TCR occurrence. Typing coverage varied by locus: roughly 620-640 donors for A, B, C, DRB1 and DQB1; 522 for DQA1; approximately 570 for DPA1; around 490 for DPB1. In an earlier analysis of 500 to 650 of the donors, high-throughput TCR beta sequencing was used to judge whether each TCR beta V gene segment behaved as functional or pseudogenic. High-throughput TCR immunosequencing, statistical association of individual TCRs with disease status, and machine learning were combined to predict cytomegalovirus infection status. A separate validation cohort of roughly 130 different subjects was used in addition to the approximately 670-subject first cohort. Genome-wide SNP genotypes for about three fifths of the roughly 670 donors were used in a later genetic analysis, which treated that subset as a discovery cohort. Both class I and class II loci were covered by HLA typing, at four-digit resolution. Every repertoire in the discovery cohort had been generated on one and the same sequencing platform. An early release covering some 640 HLA-typed donors comprised 250 to 350 gigabases of sequencing data and 85 million to 100 million unique TCR sequences. Using immunosequencing, the study profiled T cell repertoires from about 620 subjects and related those repertoires to cytomegalovirus serostatus. The aim of the study was to test whether cataloging public T cell receptors could identify signatures of past pathogen exposure. Because of strong linkage in the cohort, roughly five DR-DQ haplotypes were treated as single units for association and clustering. Among roughly 400 genotyped donors of the cohort, an average of around 220,000 unique TCR beta nucleotide sequences was sequenced per donor, of which 15% to 20% were non-productive. The genetic ancestry cluster associated with self-reported Caucasian donors included approximately 85% of the 350 to 500 genotyped donors. Rather than drawing on any new phenotypic data, the later analysis identified candidate immune exposures from TCR beta sequences and the way those sequences occurred across donors.

Of note for this clone: Its recognized antigen is unknown.

The library was generated by the immunoSEQ multiplex PCR assay. The multiplex PCR relied on a mix of 60 forward primers for TCR Vbeta segments and 13 reverse primers for TCR Jbeta segments. The CDR3 region of rearranged TCR beta genes was amplified from genomic DNA with a multiplex PCR assay. The Illumina HiSeq System was used to sequence the amplified TCR beta libraries as 87-base-pair reads. Turning to the authors' computational methods: A later analysis counted approximately 74 million unique TCR beta chains across the 500 to 850 repertoires, and about 10 million of these chains were shared by at least two donors. Raw reads were error-corrected and collapsed into unique sequences by a nearest-neighbor algorithm in which closely related sequences were merged to remove PCR and sequencing errors. V, D and J gene segments were assigned by aligning CDR3 sequences to IMGT reference sequences. Each retained sequence needed at least a six-nucleotide match to both a V gene segment and a J gene segment. A rearrangement was called productive if the CDR3 had no stop codons and remained in frame with V and J, and every other rearrangement was called non-productive. CDR3 was defined according to IMGT convention as the region running from the second conserved V-encoded cysteine to the conserved J-encoded phenylalanine. The earlier analysis of about 620 of the donors excluded sequences that lacked an unambiguous match to a single V gene segment. An earlier analysis of roughly 590 of the donors called V segments functional above 56.7% productive rearrangements and segregating when the between-donor standard deviation exceeded 5%. A statistical classification framework was built for diagnosing cytomegalovirus status from the catalog of TCR beta chain sequences. A later analysis assigned V and J genes by comparing TCR nucleotide sequences with IMGT/GENE-DB human TR gene sequences. In a later analysis, CDR3 sequences and most-parsimonious VDJ recombination scenarios were assigned using the TCRdist pipeline. In a later analysis, each TCR beta chain was defined by its CDR3 amino acid sequence together with its V-gene family, and reads lacking a unique V-gene family were excluded. To address suspected cross-contamination and a sequencing artifact, a later analysis removed some 620 highly shared, low-generation-probability nucleotide sequences. A later analysis calculated a clonal expansion index for each public chain from normalized within-repertoire ranks of inferred template counts. In a later analysis, generation probabilities were computed with a VDJ recombination model fitted to out-of-frame rearrangements, and the resulting probabilities were checked against IGoR. In a later analysis, hypergeometric tests were used to score TCR-TCR, TCR-HLA and TCR-CMV co-occurrence, with a repertoire-size bias correction applied to TCR pairs. A later analysis estimated false discovery rates by permuting HLA or CMV assignments 20 times. A later analysis grouped co-occurring TCRs with DBSCAN, adding TCRdist sequence similarity when clustering within HLA-allele-positive subsets. Repertoires with fewer than 30,000 or more than 120,000 public chains, plus five repertoires with anomalous nucleotide sharing, were excluded from co-occurrence clustering. The table comes from immuneACCESS by way of TCRdb, which keeps in-frame sequences with V and J called. Part of the clones is missing from these tables; in studies checked, under half for an unresolved V gene and the rest for unknown reasons. V and J calls and clone size are as listed in that table; D and trimming were resolved from the DNA. The sample table records 65,000 to 85,000 clones. Around 1.6% of the sample comes from the top ten.

The cohort comprised 710 or so healthy bone marrow donors. Cohort members were all nominally healthy when sampled, although unrecorded immune exposures were likely present. The donor tested CMV seronegative, placing the donor among the 352 seronegative members of the cohort. Each donor provided a peripheral blood sample, and peripheral blood mononuclear cells were used for TCR beta sequencing. Genomic DNA was extracted from the blood cell samples with the Qiagen DNeasy Blood Extraction Kit. CDR1 KGHSH and CDR2 LQKENI are derived from the germline V gene. The cysteine opens and the phenylalanine closes a CDR3 of 17 amino acids. The retained sequence is limited to the CDR3, 51 bases, with the frame set at the first base. For this chain, trimming is 2 bases at the V end and 1 base at the J end, and the number of junction bases without a gene match is 5. Findings and caveats that apply to the study as a whole: A further reported finding was that TCR beta sequences accurately predicted the HLA-A and HLA-B alleles for most subjects in the first cohort. In a later analysis, HLA-associated TCR beta chains showed more clonal expansion and lower generation probabilities than non-associated chains that were equally common. In a later genetic analysis, fewer N-insertions in productive TCRs were reported among donors in an Asian-associated ancestry cluster than the roughly 700-donor mean. HLA typing was unavailable for some donors at each locus, so association tests used only the typed subset. The authors suggested that the approach could potentially be extended to other disease states and immunological phenotypes. Seventeen rarely observed V segments, including chromosome 9 orphons, were excluded from the earlier analysis of about 500 of the donors because counts were too low. The only immune exposure information available for the cohort was CMV serostatus. A later analysis found that TCR association rates varied across HLA loci, with DRB1 alleles showing the most associated TCRs and HLA-C alleles the fewest. Cytomegalovirus status was reported to be diagnosed by the classifier with high specificity and sensitivity in both the original and validation cohorts. This cohort had only TCR beta chains sequenced, and the lack of alpha or paired-chain data limited which features could be detected. Broadly in line with IMGT annotations, most TCR beta V segments showed up in productive rearrangements about 87% or about 30% of the time in an earlier analysis of some 590 of the donors. Assigning TCR associations to individual alleles was difficult when HLA alleles, especially DR and DQ, strongly co-occurred. Roughly uniform sequencing depth across donors was assumed in presence/absence analyses, although this assumption may not hold. A total of fewer than 200 TCR beta chains were listed by the study as associated with cytomegalovirus. A later analysis associated 16,951 TCR beta sequences with specific HLA alleles at a false discovery rate of 0.05. According to a later analysis, parvovirus B19, influenza, CMV and Epstein-Barr virus appeared linked to several top co-occurrence clusters. A cluster of highly shared sequence variants was judged likely to represent a technical artifact of the sequencing pipeline. Correlated functional status among segregating V segments might reflect linkage disequilibrium, but an unknown experimental factor could not be ruled out. In vitro tests confirmed that a few of the cytomegalovirus-associated TCR beta chains recognize cytomegalovirus antigens. According to a later analysis, most CMV-associated TCR beta chains appeared to be HLA-restricted, and the HLA associations seemed to be driven largely by CMV exposure. A later genetic analysis associated a missense DCLRE1C variant with V-gene and J-gene trimming of TCR beta chains, and an independent cohort replicated the association. While some public TCRs were present in many individuals, most TCR sequences turned up only very rarely across donors. Some IMGT-functional V segments, including TRBV6-2 and TRBV6-3, could not be told apart with the 87-base-pair reads, so those segments were excluded.

Sequences were obtained from PBMCs. The sequence was collected from a woman aged 55-70 years in good health and CMV-seronegative. The V gene is TRBV18 and the J gene is TRBJ2-3; TRBD1 matches 11 bases in the middle. The sequence in DNA is TGTGCCAGCTCACCAACCGGACAGGGGGCTGGCACAGATACGCAGTATTTT. Its translation is CASSPTGQGAGTDTQYF.